This TCR beta chain is from a study of CD8+ T cells in alopecia areata. Overall study findings and caveats: The study found higher clonality in lesional than normal scalp, especially in alopecia totalis/universalis. Scalp sample data also include resident alphabeta T cells from normal skin.

A note on this clone: Its target is unknown.

The CDR3 covers 13 residues. With 5 bases removed from V and 7 bases from J, the gap between germline ends came to 14 bases. Looked up from germline, CDR1 is SGHVS and CDR2 is FQNEAQ. Investigators isolated RNA and reverse transcribed it into cDNA to act as the sequencing template. Repertoires were generated with immunoSEQ multiplex PCR, while TCRdb's copy carries only in-frame clones and drops some. The table lists around 80,000 clones, roughly half of them singletons, with 5.7% in the top ten. The source of this sequence is a human donor with alopecia areata. The sample was NKG2D-high CD8+ T cells sorted from blood. This rearrangement joins TRBV7-8 to TRBJ1-1; possibly TRBD1 for D (6 bases). In DNA form, the CDR3 reads TGTGCCAGCAGCCGGACAGCAGATTTTGAAGCTTTCTTT. This codes for CASSRTADFEAFF.